A selection of T cell receptor beta chains follows, all from one sample in a study of blood T cell repertoires in COVID-19. The method was immunoSEQ multiplex PCR; TCRdb's version includes in-frame clones alone and lacks a portion of them. Among 130,000 or so clones, about 83% were seen once, and the ten largest hold around 4%. The sequencing input was peripheral blood. The receptors come from a man aged 60 to 69 with acute or convalescent COVID-19. CDR3s include the opening cysteine and the closing phenylalanine or tryptophan. A D gene is named only where the DNA matches it firmly. Expanded clones are given a class, and other clones once, few, many or no size at all.

- TRBJ2-1 TRBV6-5 - CASSYPQLRNYNEQFF TGTGCCAGCAGTTACCCTCAACTGCGGAACTACAATGAGCAGTTCTTC
- TRBJ2-2 TRBV9 - CASRGGNTGELFF TGTGCCAGCAGGGGGGGAAACACCGGGGAGCTGTTTTTT
TRBD2 TRBJ2-1 TRBV9 - CASSVGLAQGNEQFF TGTGCCAGCAGCGTGGGACTAGCGCAAGGGAATGAGCAGTTCTTC
- TRBJ1-5 TRBV19 few CASSTGLWQPQHF TGTGCCAGTAGTACAGGTTTGTGGCAGCCCCAGCATTTT
- TRBJ1-2 TRBV11-3 - CASSLDQFSRDNNYGYTF TGTGCCAGCAGCTTAGATCAGTTTTCCCGGGACAACAACTATGGCTACACCTTC
TRBD1 TRBJ1-5 TRBV5-8 - CASSRTGESNQPQHF TGTGCCAGCAGCCGGACAGGGGAAAGCAATCAGCCCCAGCATTTT
- TRBJ1-2 TRBV7-9 - CASSPAQGNGYTF TGTGCCAGCAGCCCCGCGCAGGGGAATGGCTACACCTTC
- TRBJ2-2 TRBV4-3 - CASSQGRGIIGELFF TGCGCCAGCAGCCAAGGGAGGGGAATAATCGGGGAGCTGTTTTTT
TRBD2 TRBJ2-5 TRBV6-5 - CASSYEGLARETQYF TGTGCCAGCAGTTACGAGGGACTAGCGCGTGAGACCCAGTACTTC
- TRBJ2-6 TRBV29-1 - CSVAERADSGANVLTF TGCAGCGTTGCGGAGCGGGCAGACTCTGGGGCCAACGTCCTGACTTTC
TRBD1 TRBJ1-2 TRBV7-2 - CASSLEGQGAGYGYTF TGTGCCAGCAGCTTAGAGGGACAGGGGGCAGGCTATGGCTACACCTTC
TRBD1 TRBJ1-2 TRBV28 - CASSLGSGQIYGYTF TGTGCCAGCAGTTTAGGGTCGGGACAGATCTATGGCTACACCTTC
TRBD2 TRBJ2-1 TRBV14 - CASSLLAGAGNNEQFF TGTGCCAGCAGCCTACTAGCGGGAGCGGGAAACAATGAGCAGTTCTTC
TRBD1 TRBJ1-1 TRBV9 few CASSVDDRGMNTEAFF TGTGCCAGCAGCGTAGACGACAGGGGAATGAACACTGAAGCTTTCTTT
- TRBJ2-7 TRBV7-2 - CASSPGGLGEQYF TGTGCCAGCAGCCCGGGGGGCCTAGGGGAGCAGTACTTC
TRBD2 TRBJ2-1 TRBV7-8 - CASSRGVRDNEQFF TGTGCCAGCAGCCGGGGGGTGCGGGATAATGAGCAGTTCTTC
- TRBJ1-1 TRBV24-1 - CATSGSGLNTEAFF TGTGCCACCAGTGGTTCAGGGTTGAACACTGAAGCTTTCTTT
- TRBJ1-5 TRBV25-1 - CASSDHSNQPQHF TGTGCCAGCAGTGATCATAGCAATCAGCCCCAGCATTTT
TRBD2 TRBJ2-1 TRBV6-5 - CASSYAGGPPYNEQFF TGTGCCAGCAGTTACGCGGGAGGGCCCCCATACAATGAGCAGTTCTTC
TRBD1 TRBJ2-2 TRBV28 - CASSAGQEDTGELFF TGTGCCAGCAGTGCCGGACAGGAAGACACCGGGGAGCTGTTTTTT
TRBD2 TRBJ2-3 TRBV10-3 - CAIRRGGSTDTQYF TGTGCCATCCGCCGCGGGGGGAGCACAGATACGCAGTATTTT
TRBD1 TRBJ1-4 TRBV4-3 - CASSQGTGLGEKLFF TGCGCCAGCAGCCAAGGGACAGGGTTGGGGGAAAAACTGTTTTTT
- TRBJ2-1 TRBV4-3 few CASSQGPARGNEQFF TGCGCCAGCAGCCAAGGCCCGGCTAGGGGGAATGAGCAGTTCTTC